The clone carrying this T cell receptor (beta chain) turned up a few times. Its antigen is as yet unknown. This record belongs to a study of spatial heterogeneity in lung cancer. Study-wide context: Raw-read counts averaged over ten per unique TCR and UMI combination. Study-wide points: Blood carried ubiquitous expanded tumor TCRs more at resection than follow-up.

Each TCR cDNA molecule carried a unique molecular identifier. TCRdb passed the 5' RACE reads through MiXCR, listing each CDR3 protein once. The repertoire consists of under 150,000 distinct CDR3 sequences, with over 9% occurring once and the leading ten covering approximately 15%. The time point here: blood at routine non-recurrence follow-up after resection. Whole RNA was taken from tumor, nontumor lung or frozen PBMC; it was then sequenced unsorted. In germline, CDR1 is MNHNY, CDR2 SVGAGI (reference sequence). V was cut by 6 bases and J by 0 bases, with 8 bases left in between. There are 13 residues in the CDR3.

This TCR was sampled from a male donor with early-stage non-small cell lung cancer. This specimen consisted of PBMCs, obtained at follow-up. The rearrangement links TRBV6-6 to TRBJ1-1; a possible D gene is TRBD1 (5 bases). This CDR3 reads CASSETVNTEAFF. The CDR3 DNA sequence: TGTGCCAGCAGCGAGACAGTGAACACTGAAGCTTTCTTT.